What follows are 12 T cell receptor beta chains derived from one specimen sequenced in a study of radiotherapy plus CTLA-4 blockade in lung cancer. Sequenced by immunoSEQ multiplex PCR; TCRdb stores in-frame clones only, minus some. The sample consists of roughly 88,000 clones, 83% of them appearing once. Sequenced material: peripheral blood, taken from a patient treated with radiotherapy plus ipilimumab. Source of these receptors: a human donor with non-small cell lung cancer who had stable disease on radiotherapy plus ipilimumab.

This chain connects TRBV28 to TRBJ2-7, with 9 bases lining up with TRBD1. After removal of 2 bases from V and 3 bases from J, the junction contained 5 bases not matched to a gene. The CDR3 covers 15 residues. CDR1 and CDR2 (germline): MDHEN, SYDVKM. The CDR3 sequence is CASSLGTGNRYEQYF. The CDR3, as DNA: TGTGCCAGCAGTTTAGGGACAGGGAACCGCTACGAGCAGTACTTC.

The J gene is TRBJ1-5, the V gene TRBV6-1, with D tentatively TRBD1 (6 bases). Trimming shortened V by 4 bases and J by 0 bases, and 16 bases separated the two germline ends. This CDR3 is built from 17 residues. From germline, CDR1 is MNHNS and CDR2 SASEGT. The CDR3 here is CASSGTVQQNSNQPQHF. CDR3 nucleotides: TGTGCCAGCAGTGGGACAGTACAGCAAAATAGCAATCAGCCCCAGCATTTT.

This clone was seen a single time. J is TRBJ1-5 and V is TRBV5-1; D is undetermined. V lost 0 bases and J 8 bases, leaving 21 bases between the germline ends. The CDR3 runs to 17 residues. Germline CDR1 and CDR2: SGHRS and YFSETQ. DNA of the CDR3: TGCGCCAGCAGCTTGGGAGACCCCCCCTTCACCGGTGAGCCCCAGCATTTT. Protein product: CASSLGDPPFTGEPQHF.

The chain uses TRBV19 and TRBJ2-7; D perhaps matches TRBD1 (6 bases). The germline V and J ends were trimmed by 10 bases and 5 bases, with 21 bases remaining between them. The CDR3 extends over 14 amino acids. Germline CDR1 and CDR2: LNHDA and SQIVND (reference sequence). CDR3 nucleotide sequence: TGTGCCACCTCCACGCATACAGGGTCCAACGAGCAGTACTTC. Translation gives CATSTHTGSNEQYF.

Comments on this clone: The sample contains more than one DNA sequence encoding this CDR3. V usage is TRBV5-4 and J usage is TRBJ2-3; tentatively, D is TRBD2 (6 bases). The germline V gene encodes CDR1 SGHNT and CDR2 YYREEE (reference sequence). The CDR3 runs to 14 residues. V was clipped by 4 bases and J by 0 bases, with 9 bases between them. This CDR3 reads CASSRDSSTDTQYF. The CDR3 nucleotides are TGTGCCAGCAGCCGGGACTCCAGCACAGATACGCAGTATTTT.

This clone was counted once. This sequence joins TRBV14 and TRBJ2-7; D unclear. Trimming took off 4 bases at V and 3 bases at J, with 4 bases between the two ends. Looked up from germline, CDR1 is SGHDN and CDR2 is FVKESK. The CDR3 consists of 11 residues. The CDR3 is CASSPIYEQYF. CDR3 in DNA: TGTGCCAGCAGCCCGATCTACGAGCAGTACTTC.

The chain links TRBV7-2 to TRBJ2-5; 8 nucleotides agree with TRBD1. The V gene's germline CDR1 is SGHTA and CDR2 FQGNSA. CDR3 length: 15 amino acids. The junction had 6 bases not matched to a gene; V was cut back by 2 bases and J by 4 bases. CDR3 loop: CASSLNRGNRETQYF. The CDR3 region has the DNA TGTGCCAGCAGCTTAAACAGGGGGAATCGAGAGACCCAGTACTTC.

The chain links TRBV4-1 to TRBJ1-5, with TRBD1 matching over 11 bases. The V gene's germline CDR1 is MGHRA and CDR2 YSYEKL. The trim removed 5 bases at V and 1 base at J, leaving 7 bases unmatched. The CDR3 is made up of 17 amino acids. The CDR3 loop reads CASSSAGQGASNQPQHF. CDR3 DNA sequence: TGCGCCAGCAGCTCCGCTGGACAGGGGGCGAGCAATCAGCCCCAGCATTTT.

The gene calls are TRBV5-1 and TRBJ2-7; 13 bases fit TRBD2. CDR3 length: 16 residues. The V and J ends lost 4 bases and 1 base, in that order; junction bases with no gene match: 5. Per the germline V gene, CDR1 is SGHRS and CDR2 is YFSETQ. The chain's CDR3 is CASSPGTSGASYEQYF. As DNA, the CDR3 is TGCGCCAGCAGCCCCGGGACTAGCGGGGCTTCCTACGAGCAGTACTTC.

This clone is a singleton in its sample. This chain uses TRBV27 with TRBJ2-1; D uncertain. The germline V gene encodes CDR1 MNHEY and CDR2 SMNVEV (reference sequence). The CDR3 totals 12 residues. This CDR3 reads CVVGQAHNEQFF. In DNA, the CDR3 is TGTGTTGTTGGCCAGGCCCACAATGAGCAGTTCTTC.

The chain links TRBV4-1 to TRBJ2-1; no firm D call. This CDR3 region has 12 residues. CDR1 is MGHRA and CDR2 is YSYEKL in the germline V gene. V was cut by 0 bases and J by 8 bases, with 5 bases left in between. This chain's CDR3 is CASSQDEYEQFF. In DNA form, the CDR3 reads TGCGCCAGCAGCCAAGACGAATATGAGCAGTTCTTC.

V gene TRBV19 combines with J gene TRBJ1-5; 11 bases are shared with TRBD1. The CDR3 covers 17 residues. Trimming removed 5 bases from V and 3 bases from J; junction bases left unmatched: 9. The germline gives CDR1 LNHDA, CDR2 SQIVND (reference sequence). The CDR3: CASSASGTGGFNQPQHF. The CDR3, as DNA: TGTGCCAGTAGTGCCTCCGGGACAGGGGGTTTCAATCAGCCCCAGCATTTT.